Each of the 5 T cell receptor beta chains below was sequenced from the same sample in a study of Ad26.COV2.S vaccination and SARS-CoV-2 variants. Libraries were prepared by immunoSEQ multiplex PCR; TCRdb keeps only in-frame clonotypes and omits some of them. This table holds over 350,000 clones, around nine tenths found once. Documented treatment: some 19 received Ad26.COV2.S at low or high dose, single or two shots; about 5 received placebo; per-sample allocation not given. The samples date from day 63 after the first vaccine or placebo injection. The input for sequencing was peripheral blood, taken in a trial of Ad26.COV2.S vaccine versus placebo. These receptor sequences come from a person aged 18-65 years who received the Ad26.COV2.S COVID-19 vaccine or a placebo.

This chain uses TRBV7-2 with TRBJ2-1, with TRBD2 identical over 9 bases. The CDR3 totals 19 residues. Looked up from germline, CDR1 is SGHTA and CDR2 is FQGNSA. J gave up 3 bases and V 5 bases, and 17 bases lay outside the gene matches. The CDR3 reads CASSQVSGPTSGLYNEQFF. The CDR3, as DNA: TGTGCCAGCAGCCAGGTCAGCGGGCCCACTAGCGGGCTCTACAATGAGCAGTTCTTC.

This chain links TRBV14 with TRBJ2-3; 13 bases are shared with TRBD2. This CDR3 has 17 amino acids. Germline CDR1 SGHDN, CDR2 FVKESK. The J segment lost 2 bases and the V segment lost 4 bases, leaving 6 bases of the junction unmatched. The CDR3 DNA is TGTGCCAGCAGCCCCCGACTAGCGGGGGGACACACAGATACGCAGTATTTT. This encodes CASSPRLAGGHTDTQYF. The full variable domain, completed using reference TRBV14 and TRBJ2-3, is EAGVTQFPSHSVIEKGQTVTLRCDPISGHDNLYWYRRVMGKEIKFLLHFVKESKQDESGMPNNRFLAERTGGTYSTLKVQPAELEDSGVYFCASSPRLAGGHTDTQYFGPGTRLTVL.

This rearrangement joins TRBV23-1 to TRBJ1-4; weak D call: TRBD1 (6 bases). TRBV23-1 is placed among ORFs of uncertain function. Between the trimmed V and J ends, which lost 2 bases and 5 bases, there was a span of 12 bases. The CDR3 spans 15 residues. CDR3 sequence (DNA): TGCGCCAGCAGTCAAAACACACAGGGAAATGAAAAACTGTTTTTT. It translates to CASSQNTQGNEKLFF.

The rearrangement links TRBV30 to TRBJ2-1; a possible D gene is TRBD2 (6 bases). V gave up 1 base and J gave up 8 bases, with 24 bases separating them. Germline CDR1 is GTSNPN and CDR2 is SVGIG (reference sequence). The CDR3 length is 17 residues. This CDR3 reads CAWSAPPLAIGRHEQFF. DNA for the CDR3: TGTGCCTGGAGTGCCCCCCCCCTAGCGATAGGTAGGCATGAGCAGTTCTTC.

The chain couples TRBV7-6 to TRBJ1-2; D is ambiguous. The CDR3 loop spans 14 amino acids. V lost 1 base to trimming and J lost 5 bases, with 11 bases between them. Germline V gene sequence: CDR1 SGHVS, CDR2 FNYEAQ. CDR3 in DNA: TGTGCCAGCAGCTTAGACCAAGGACCATATGGCTACACCTTC. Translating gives CASSLDQGPYGYTF.